In this sample, the clone carrying this T cell receptor (beta chain) turned up a few times. Source study methods: Nucleated cell number was recorded as an estimate derived from reference gene primer amplification. Libraries were prepared by immunoSEQ multiplex PCR; TCRdb keeps only in-frame clonotypes and omits some of them. V and J calls and clone size follow that table, whereas D and trimming were derived from the DNA. Found here are about 190,000 clones, roughly 86% of them singletons; the top ten hold 4.5% to 5.5%. Per germline, CDR1 KGHSH and CDR2 LQKENI. CDR3 length equals 17 residues. Losses at the gene ends were 3 bases for V and 1 base for J; bases not matched to a gene: 4. The source of the sample is a study of blood T cell repertoires in COVID-19. Study overall: Acute and convalescent COVID-19 samples came from the United States, Italy and Spain. The cDNA or gDNA used as material had been derived from T cells, B-cell-depleted T cells, or PBMCs.

The chain carries TRBV18 and TRBJ2-6, with TRBD1 identical over 9 bases. Material: peripheral blood. The sequence came from a woman in her sixties or seventies with active or convalescent COVID-19. The CDR3 DNA reads as TGTGCCAGCTCACCCTCCGGGACAGGGTCTGGGGCCAACGTCCTGACTTTC. Amino acid sequence: CASSPSGTGSGANVLTF.